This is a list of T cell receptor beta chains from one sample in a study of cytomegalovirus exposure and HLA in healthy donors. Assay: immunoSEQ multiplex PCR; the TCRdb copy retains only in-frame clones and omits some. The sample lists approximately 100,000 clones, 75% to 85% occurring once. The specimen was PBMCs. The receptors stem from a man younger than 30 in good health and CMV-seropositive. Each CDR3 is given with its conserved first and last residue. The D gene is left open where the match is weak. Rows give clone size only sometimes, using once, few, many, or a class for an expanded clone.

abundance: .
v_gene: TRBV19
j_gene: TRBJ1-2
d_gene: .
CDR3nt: TGTGCCAGTACCTGGCAGGGTGGGTATGGCTACACCTTC
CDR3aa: CASTWQGGYGYTF

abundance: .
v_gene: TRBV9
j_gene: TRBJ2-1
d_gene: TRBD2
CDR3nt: TGTGCCAGCAGCACCGGGACTAGCGGGGGAGACAATGAGCAGTTCTTC
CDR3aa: CASSTGTSGGDNEQFF

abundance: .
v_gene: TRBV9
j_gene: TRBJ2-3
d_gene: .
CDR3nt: TGTGCCAGCAGCTCGGGACAATTCACAGATACGCAGTATTTT
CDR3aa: CASSSGQFTDTQYF

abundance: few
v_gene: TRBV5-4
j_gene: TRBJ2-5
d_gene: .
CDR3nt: TGTGCCAGCAGCTACTCGGGTCTGAAGACCCAGTACTTC
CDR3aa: CASSYSGLKTQYF

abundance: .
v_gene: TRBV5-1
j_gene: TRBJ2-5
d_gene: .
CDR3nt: TGCGCCAGCAGCTTGGTTTTGCGGGGCAGTCGAGAGACCCAGTACTTC
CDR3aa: CASSLVLRGSRETQYF

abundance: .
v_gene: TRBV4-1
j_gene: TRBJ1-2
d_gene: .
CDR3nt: TGCGCCAGCAGCCAAGATAAAAGGGGCCATGGCTACACCTTC
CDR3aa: CASSQDKRGHGYTF

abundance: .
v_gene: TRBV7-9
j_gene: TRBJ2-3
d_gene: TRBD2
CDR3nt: TGTGCCAGCAGCTTACTCCCGCGGGGGGGCCGGGATACGCAGTATTTT
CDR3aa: CASSLLPRGGRDTQYF

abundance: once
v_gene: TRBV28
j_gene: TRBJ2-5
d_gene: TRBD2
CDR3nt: TGTGCCAGCACCCCTTGGACTAGCGGGGCTGGGGAGACCCAGTACTTC
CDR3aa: CASTPWTSGAGETQYF

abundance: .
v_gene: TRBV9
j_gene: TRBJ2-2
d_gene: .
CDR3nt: TGTGCCAGCAGCGTAGTGGAGGGCGGGGAGCTGTTTTTT
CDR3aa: CASSVVEGGELFF

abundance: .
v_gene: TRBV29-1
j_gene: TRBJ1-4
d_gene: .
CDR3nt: TGCAGCGCCCAAGCTTGGGCAGAGGAAAAACTGTTTTTT
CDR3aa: CSAQAWAEEKLFF

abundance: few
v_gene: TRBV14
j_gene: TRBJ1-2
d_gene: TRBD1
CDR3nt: TGTGCCAGCAGCCAAGCAGGGGGCTCTAGGTACACCTTC
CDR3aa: CASSQAGGSRYTF

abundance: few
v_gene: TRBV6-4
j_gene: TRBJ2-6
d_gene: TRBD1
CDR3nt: TGTGCCAGCAGTGAAGAAGGGACAGGGCGCAGCTCTGGGGCCAACGTCCTGACTTTC
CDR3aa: CASSEEGTGRSSGANVLTF

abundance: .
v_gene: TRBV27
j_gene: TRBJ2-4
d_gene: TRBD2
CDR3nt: TGTGCCAGCAGTAGCGGGACAAACATTCAGTACTTC
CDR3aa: CASSSGTNIQYF

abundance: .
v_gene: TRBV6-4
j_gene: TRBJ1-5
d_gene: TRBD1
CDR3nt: TGTGCCAGCAGTGACCCAGGGGACAGGGGGGATGATCAGCCCCAGCATTTT
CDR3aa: CASSDPGDRGDDQPQHF

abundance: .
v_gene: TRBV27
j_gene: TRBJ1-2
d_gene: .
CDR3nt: TGTGCCAGCAGTAACACCACAGGGTCCGTCTATGGCTACACCTTC
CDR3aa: CASSNTTGSVYGYTF

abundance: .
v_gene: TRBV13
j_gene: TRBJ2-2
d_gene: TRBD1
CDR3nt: TGTGCCAGCAGTCAAGACAGGGGTAATGGGGAGCTGTTTTTT
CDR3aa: CASSQDRGNGELFF

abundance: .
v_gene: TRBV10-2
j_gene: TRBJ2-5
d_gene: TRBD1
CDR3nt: TGCGCCAGCAGTCCCCACCAGGGACAGGGGGGCCTGGAGACCCAGTACTTC
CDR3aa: CASSPHQGQGGLETQYF

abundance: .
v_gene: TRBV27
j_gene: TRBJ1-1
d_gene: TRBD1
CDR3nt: TGTGCCAGCACCCCTATTGAAGGTCAGGGGGCGCGAAGGAGGATAGACACTGAAGCTTTCTTT
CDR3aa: CASTPIEGQGARRRIDTEAFF

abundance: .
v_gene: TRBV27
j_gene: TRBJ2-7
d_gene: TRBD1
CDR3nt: TGTGCCAGCAGTTCGTACAGGGGCCGCTACGAGCAGTACTTC
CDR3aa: CASSSYRGRYEQYF

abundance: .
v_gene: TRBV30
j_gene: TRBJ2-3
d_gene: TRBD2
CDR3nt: TGTGCCTGGAGTTTGGCGGGGGGCACAGATACGCAGTATTTT
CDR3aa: CAWSLAGGTDTQYF

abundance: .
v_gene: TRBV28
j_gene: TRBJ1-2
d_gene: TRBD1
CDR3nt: TGTGCCAGCAGTAGAATGACAGGGGTTTATTACTATGGCTACACCTTC
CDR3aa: CASSRMTGVYYYGYTF

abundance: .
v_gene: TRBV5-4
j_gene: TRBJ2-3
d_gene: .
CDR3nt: TGTGCCAGCAGCTTATCGGGGTTCACAGATACGCAGTATTTT
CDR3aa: CASSLSGFTDTQYF

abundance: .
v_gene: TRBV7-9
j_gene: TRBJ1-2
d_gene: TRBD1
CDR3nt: TGTGCCAGCAGCTTAGGACAGGGCGATGGCTACACCTTC
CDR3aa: CASSLGQGDGYTF

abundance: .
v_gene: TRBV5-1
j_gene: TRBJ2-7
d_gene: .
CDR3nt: TGCGCCAGCAGCTTACCCGACTCTTCAACCTACGAGCAGTACTTC
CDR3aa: CASSLPDSSTYEQYF

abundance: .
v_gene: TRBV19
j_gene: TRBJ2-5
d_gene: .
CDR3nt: TGTGCCAGTAGTATAACAGGGTATTCAGAGACCCAGTACTTC
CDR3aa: CASSITGYSETQYF

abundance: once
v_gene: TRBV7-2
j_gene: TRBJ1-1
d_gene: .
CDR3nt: TGTGCCAGCAGCTTTGAAACAGCGAACACTGAAGCTTTCTTT
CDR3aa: CASSFETANTEAFF

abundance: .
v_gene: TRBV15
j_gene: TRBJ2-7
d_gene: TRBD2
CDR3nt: TGTGCCACCCGTCTAAGCGGGGTGAGCTACGAGCAGTACTTC
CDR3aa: CATRLSGVSYEQYF

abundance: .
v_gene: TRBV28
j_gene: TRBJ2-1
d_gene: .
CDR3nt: TGTGCCAGCAGTTTTAATCAGGACAGTTCCTACAATGAGCAGTTCTTC
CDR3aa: CASSFNQDSSYNEQFF

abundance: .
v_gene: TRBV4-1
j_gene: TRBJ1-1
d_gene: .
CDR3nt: TGCGCCAGCAGCCAACCGGGAAACACTGAAGCTTTCTTT
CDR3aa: CASSQPGNTEAFF

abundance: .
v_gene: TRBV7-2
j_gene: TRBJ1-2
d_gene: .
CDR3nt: TGTGCCAGCAGCTTAGACAAGAACTATGGCTACACCTTC
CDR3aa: CASSLDKNYGYTF

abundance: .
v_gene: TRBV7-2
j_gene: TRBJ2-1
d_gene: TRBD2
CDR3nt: TGTGCCAGCAGCAGGAGAGCGGGGTCCTACAATGAGCAGTTCTTC
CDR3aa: CASSRRAGSYNEQFF

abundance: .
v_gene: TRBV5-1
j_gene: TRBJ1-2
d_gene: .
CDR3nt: TGCGCCAGCAGCTCCCCCCCAGAAGGCTACACCTTC
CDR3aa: CASSSPPEGYTF

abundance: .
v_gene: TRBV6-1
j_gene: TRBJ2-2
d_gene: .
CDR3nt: TGTGCCAGCAGTGAATTGGGTCTGGCAGGACTGAACACCGGGGAGCTGTTTTTT
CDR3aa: CASSELGLAGLNTGELFF

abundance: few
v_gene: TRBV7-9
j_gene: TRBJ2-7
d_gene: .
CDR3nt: TGTGCCAGCAGCTTTCCCGACGAGCAGTACTTC
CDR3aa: CASSFPDEQYF

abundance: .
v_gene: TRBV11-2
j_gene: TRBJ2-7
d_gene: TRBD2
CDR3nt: TGTGCCAGCAGCCTCTTCCTTGGGGGTAGCGGGGGGGAGCAGTACTTC
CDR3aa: CASSLFLGGSGGEQYF

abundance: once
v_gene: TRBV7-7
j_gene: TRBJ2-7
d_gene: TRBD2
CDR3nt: TGTGCCAGCAGTGTGGGACTAAACTACGAGCAGTACTTC
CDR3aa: CASSVGLNYEQYF

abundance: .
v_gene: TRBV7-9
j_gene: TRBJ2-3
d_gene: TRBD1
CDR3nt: TGTGCCAGCACCCGGACAGGGGGCACAGATACGCAGTATTTT
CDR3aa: CASTRTGGTDTQYF

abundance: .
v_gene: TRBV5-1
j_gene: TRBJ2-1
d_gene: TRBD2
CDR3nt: TGCGCCAGCAGTCAAGCGGGGGGGCGGCTCAATGAGCAGTTCTTC
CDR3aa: CASSQAGGRLNEQFF

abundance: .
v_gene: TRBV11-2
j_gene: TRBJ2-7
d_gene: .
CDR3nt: TGTGCCAGCAGCTTAGGCAGGGGTGCCTACGAGCAGTACTTC
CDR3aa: CASSLGRGAYEQYF

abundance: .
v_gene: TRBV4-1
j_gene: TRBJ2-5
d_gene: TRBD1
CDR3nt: TGCGCCAGCAGCCAAGAGACAGGGCTCCAAGAGACCCAGTACTTC
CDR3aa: CASSQETGLQETQYF